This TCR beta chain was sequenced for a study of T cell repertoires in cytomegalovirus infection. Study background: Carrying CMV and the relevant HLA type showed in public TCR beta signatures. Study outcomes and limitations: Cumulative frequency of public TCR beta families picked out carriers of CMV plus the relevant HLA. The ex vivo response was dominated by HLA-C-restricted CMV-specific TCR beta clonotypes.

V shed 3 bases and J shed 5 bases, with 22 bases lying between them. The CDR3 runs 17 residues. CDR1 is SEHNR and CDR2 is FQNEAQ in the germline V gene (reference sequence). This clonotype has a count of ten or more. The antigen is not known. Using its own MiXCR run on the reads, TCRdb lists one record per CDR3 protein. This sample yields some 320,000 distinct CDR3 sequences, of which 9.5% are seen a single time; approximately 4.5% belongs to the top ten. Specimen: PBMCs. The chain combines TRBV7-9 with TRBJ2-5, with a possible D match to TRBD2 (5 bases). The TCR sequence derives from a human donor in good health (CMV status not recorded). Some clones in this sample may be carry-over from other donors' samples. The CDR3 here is CASSFTSGQNERETQYF. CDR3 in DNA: TGTGCCAGCAGCTTCACCAGCGGCCAGAACGAGAGGGAGACCCAGTACTTC. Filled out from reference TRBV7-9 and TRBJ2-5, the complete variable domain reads DTGVSQNPRHKITKRGQNVTFRCDPISEHNRLYWYRQTLGQGPEFLTYFQNEAQLEKSRLLSDRFSAERPKGSFSTLEIQRTEQGDSAMYLCASSFTSGQNERETQYFGPGTRLLVL.